This TCR beta chain was identified during a study of Ad26.COV2.S vaccination and SARS-CoV-2 variants. Study overall: Sample donor was a member of the COV1001 Ad26.COV2.S trial arm.

Libraries were prepared by immunoSEQ multiplex PCR; TCRdb keeps only in-frame clonotypes and omits some of them. Among roughly 300,000 clones listed, 88% were seen once. Trimming removed 0 bases from V and 8 bases from J, with 14 bases in between. CDR1 SGHRS and CDR2 YFSETQ come from the germline V gene. CDR3 length: 14 amino acids. The study, taken as a whole, reports: Placebo recipients and vaccine recipients were similar in non-spike TCR breadth.

Treatment here: some 20 received Ad26.COV2.S at low or high dose, single or two shots; roughly five received placebo; per-sample allocation not given. After the first vaccine or placebo injection, samples were drawn on day 63. An adult donor aged 18-55 years was enrolled in Boston. Vaccination employed an Ad26 vector expressing the Wuhan-strain SARS-CoV-2 spike. With regard to this clone: What it recognizes is unknown.

This specimen consisted of peripheral blood, obtained in a trial of Ad26.COV2.S vaccine versus placebo. This receptor was taken from a person aged 18-65 years who received the Ad26.COV2.S COVID-19 vaccine or a placebo. This chain links TRBV5-1 with TRBJ1-2; no reliable D call. CDR3 DNA: TGCGCCAGCAGCTTGGCCCCGAAGGCGGGAGGCTACACCTTC. Amino acid sequence: CASSLAPKAGGYTF.